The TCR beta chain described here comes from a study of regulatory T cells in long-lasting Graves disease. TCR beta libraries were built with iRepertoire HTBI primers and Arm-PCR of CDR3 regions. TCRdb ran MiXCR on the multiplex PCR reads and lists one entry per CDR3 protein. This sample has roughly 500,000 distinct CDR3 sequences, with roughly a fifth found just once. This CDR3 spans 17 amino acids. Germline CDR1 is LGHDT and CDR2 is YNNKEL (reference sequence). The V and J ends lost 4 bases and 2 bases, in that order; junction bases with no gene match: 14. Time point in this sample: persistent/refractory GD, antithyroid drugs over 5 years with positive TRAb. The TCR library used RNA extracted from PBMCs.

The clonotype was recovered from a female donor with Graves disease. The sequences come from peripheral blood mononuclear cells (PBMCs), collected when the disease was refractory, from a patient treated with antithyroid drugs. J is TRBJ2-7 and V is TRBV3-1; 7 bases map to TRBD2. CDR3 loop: CASSPYLYVGGTYEQYF. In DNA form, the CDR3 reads TGTGCCAGCAGCCCGTATCTTTATGTGGGAGGGACCTACGAGCAGTACTTC.